Each of the 17 T cell receptor beta chains below was sequenced from the same sample in a study of shared clonotypes between healthy human individuals. Sequencing used immunoSEQ multiplex PCR; TCRdb keeps in-frame clones, though not all of them. The table lists a few million clones, approximately 92% of them singletons. The sequenced sample consisted of naive CD4+ T cells sorted from blood. The subset here: CD45RA+ positively selected. Receptor source: a man aged 18 to 29 in good health.

The DNA for the CDR3 is TGTGCCATCAGTGCCGACGATCCAGGCACGGGTTCACCCCTCCACTTT. It translates to CAISADDPGTGSPLHF. This rearrangement joins TRBV10-3 to TRBJ1-6; unclear D gene. This CDR3 contains 16 residues. CDR1 is ENHRY, CDR2 SYGVKD, per germline. V dropped 4 bases and J dropped 9 bases, with 19 bases sitting between them.

The chain recombines TRBV7-8 with TRBJ1-1, with no clear D. Between the trimmed V and J ends, which lost 1 base and 6 bases, there was a span of 9 bases. This CDR3 contains 13 residues. Looked up from germline, CDR1 is SGHVS and CDR2 is FQNEAQ. The CDR3 here is CASSLVGVPEAFF. The CDR3 region has the DNA TGTGCCAGCAGCTTAGTCGGGGTCCCTGAAGCTTTCTTT.

This chain uses TRBV18 with TRBJ1-1, with a weak D call TRBD1 (5 bases). Trimming took 4 bases from V and 1 from J, leaving 13 bases between them. The germline CDR1 and CDR2 sequences are KGHSH and LQKENI. The CDR3 runs 15 residues. The CDR3: CASSLQNGGNTEAFF. CDR3 DNA sequence: TGTGCCAGCTCACTACAGAACGGGGGGAACACTGAAGCTTTCTTT.

V and J are TRBV6-6 and TRBJ1-1, with unresolved D. Germline V gives CDR1 MNHNY, CDR2 SVGAGI (reference sequence). V shed 4 bases and J shed 6 bases, with 12 bases lying between them. The CDR3 is made up of 13 amino acids. CDR3 region: CASSLRIGSEAFF. DNA for the CDR3: TGTGCCAGCAGTTTACGTATCGGTTCTGAAGCTTTCTTT.

The chain has TRBV7-9 and TRBJ2-6; D is tentatively TRBD1 or TRBD2 (5 bases each). The germline V gene encodes CDR1 SEHNR and CDR2 FQNEAQ (reference sequence). V shed 4 bases and J shed 2 bases, with 18 bases lying between them. The CDR3 covers 18 residues. The CDR3 loop reads CASSSPGQGWAGANVLTF. The CDR3 DNA follows: TGTGCCAGCAGCTCCCCGGGGCAGGGATGGGCTGGGGCCAACGTCCTGACTTTC. The complete variable domain, with remaining parts taken from reference TRBV7-9 and TRBJ2-6, reads DTGVSQNPRHKITKRGQNVTFRCDPISEHNRLYWYRQTLGQGPEFLTYFQNEAQLEKSRLLSDRFSAERPKGSFSTLEIQRTEQGDSAMYLCASSSPGQGWAGANVLTFGAGSRLTVL.

The V gene is TRBV6-5, the J gene TRBJ2-2; D tentatively fits TRBD1 or TRBD2 (6 bases each). Germline V gene sequence: CDR1 MNHEY, CDR2 SVGAGI. V was clipped by 2 bases and J by 4 bases, with 14 bases between them. This CDR3 has 16 amino acids. The DNA for the CDR3 is TGTGCCAGCAGTTACCCAGGGGCCGGGGGCACCGGGGAGCTGTTTTTT. Its translation: CASSYPGAGGTGELFF.

The chain recombines TRBV2 with TRBJ2-5; 8 bases are shared with TRBD1. Germline CDR1 is SNHLY and CDR2 is FYNNEI. V was clipped by 0 bases and J by 5 bases; unmatched bases: 8. The CDR3 is made up of 16 amino acids. CDR3 sequence reads: CASSEAISYRGETQYF. CDR3 nucleotide sequence: TGTGCCAGCAGTGAAGCGATCTCTTACAGGGGGGAGACCCAGTACTTC.

This chain links TRBV6-5 with TRBJ2-7, with 9 bases lining up with TRBD1. V trimming: 2 bases; J trimming: 4 bases; junction bases outside the gene matches: 9. Looked up from germline, CDR1 is MNHEY and CDR2 is SVGAGI. The CDR3 has 16 residues. CDR3 nucleotides: TGTGCCAGCAGTTACACCGGCGGACAGGGGTTGTACGAGCAGTACTTC. Protein: CASSYTGGQGLYEQYF.

The chain couples TRBV27 to TRBJ2-1; D is possibly TRBD1 (5 bases). Looked up from germline, CDR1 is MNHEY and CDR2 is SMNVEV (reference sequence). The CDR3 consists of 13 residues. Trimming cost V 6 bases and J 4 bases, with 10 bases left between them. CDR3 coding DNA: TGTGCCAGCAGGGGGCCCCTATACAATGAGCAGTTCTTC. Amino acid sequence: CASRGPLYNEQFF.

This clone came up once. This CDR3 is also generated by other DNA sequences in the sample. The chain is built from TRBV5-1 and TRBJ2-7; TRBD1 aligns across 8 bases. Germline trimming cut 3 bases from V and 3 bases from J; bases unmatched to any gene: 2. Germline V lookup: CDR1 SGHRS, CDR2 YFSETQ. The CDR3 contains 13 residues. The chain's CDR3 is CASSSGQGYEQYF. CDR3 DNA: TGCGCCAGCAGCTCAGGACAGGGCTACGAGCAGTACTTC.

This clone is a singleton in its sample. The rearrangement uses TRBV7-3 and TRBJ1-2; 7 bases align to TRBD1. The CDR3 is made up of 15 amino acids. The V gene end was trimmed by 5 bases and the J gene end by 4 bases; junction bases not matched to a gene: 10. Germline loops: CDR1 SGHTA, CDR2 FQGTGA. CDR3 loop: CASSPGQPGAYGYTF. The DNA for the CDR3 is TGTGCCAGCAGCCCGGGACAGCCTGGGGCCTATGGCTACACCTTC.

The CDR3 reads CASSPTTGQGNTGELFF. The CDR3 region has the DNA TGTGCCAGCTCTCCGACTACAGGACAGGGTAACACCGGGGAGCTGTTTTTT. The chain employs TRBV18 and TRBJ2-2; TRBD1 aligns across 8 bases. In germline, CDR1 is KGHSH, CDR2 LQKENI. CDR3 length: 17 residues. Trimming at V came to 6 bases and at J to 2 bases, leaving 11 bases not matched to a gene.

V usage is TRBV5-1 and J usage is TRBJ1-3; TRBD1 matches at 8 bases. Per the germline V gene, CDR1 is SGHRS and CDR2 is YFSETQ. V was clipped by 4 bases and J by 2 bases; unmatched bases: 11. This CDR3 contains 17 residues. The CDR3 is CASSPNPVQGAGNTIYF. As DNA, the CDR3 is TGCGCCAGCAGCCCAAATCCTGTACAGGGGGCTGGAAACACCATATATTTT. The full variable domain, with the rest looked up from reference TRBV5-1 and TRBJ1-3, is KAGVTQTPRYLIKTRGQQVTLSCSPISGHRSVSWYQQTPGQGLQFLFEYFSETQRNKGNFPGRFSGRQFSNSRSEMNVSTLELGDSALYLCASSPNPVQGAGNTIYFGEGSWLTVV.

The V gene is TRBV6-4, the J gene TRBJ1-2, with unresolved D. Looked up from germline, CDR1 is MRHNA and CDR2 is SNTAGT. CDR3 length equals 12 residues. V dropped 4 bases and J dropped 6 bases, with 9 bases sitting between them. CDR3 sequence reads: CASSGAGDGYTF. The CDR3 nucleotides are TGTGCCAGCAGTGGGGCCGGGGATGGCTACACCTTC.

The CDR3 nucleotides read TGCGCCAGCAGTAAGTCGCAGGAGGTGGAGACCCAGTACTTC. Translated: CASSKSQEVETQYF. This rearrangement joins TRBV5-1 to TRBJ2-5; possibly TRBD2 for D (5 bases). CDR3 length: 14 amino acids. The ends were cut back, 5 bases at V and 5 bases at J, with 16 bases in the middle. Per germline, CDR1 SGHRS and CDR2 YFSETQ.

The chain recombines TRBV6-5 with TRBJ1-5, with unresolved D. The CDR3 loop spans 14 amino acids. The V gene's germline CDR1 is MNHEY and CDR2 SVGAGI. The ends were cut back, 2 bases at V and 9 bases at J, with 14 bases in the middle. In DNA form, the CDR3 reads TGTGCCAGCAGTTACGCTAACTCCCACGCGCCCCAGCATTTT. This codes for CASSYANSHAPQHF.

The genes are TRBV11-2 and TRBJ1-3; maybe TRBD1 (6 bases). V lost 6 bases to trimming and J lost 2 bases, with 11 bases between them. The CDR3 spans 14 residues. CDR1 and CDR2 (germline): SGHAT, FQNNGV. The CDR3 is CASSQQGPGNTIYF. The CDR3, as DNA: TGTGCCAGCAGTCAACAGGGCCCTGGAAACACCATATATTTT.